This T cell receptor (beta chain) was recorded in a study of cytomegalovirus exposure and HLA in healthy donors. Overall study context: A data release that came early held roughly 85 million unique TCRs from HLA-typed donors. The study, taken as a whole, reports: What was likely a sequencing artifact was a cluster of highly shared sequence variants.

It was with 60 Vbeta and 13 Jbeta primers that the PCR ran. Assay: immunoSEQ multiplex PCR; the TCRdb copy retains only in-frame clones and omits some. The sample includes about 120,000 clones, more than 60% of them seen just once. About this clone itself: Its target is not known.

Germline trimming cut 3 bases from V and 5 bases from J; bases unmatched to any gene: 7. Germline assignment: CDR1 SGHRS and CDR2 YFSETQ. The CDR3 spans 14 residues. The receptor was derived from a woman aged 40 to 55 in good health and CMV-seronegative. Specimen: PBMCs. V gene TRBV5-1 combines with J gene TRBJ2-7, with 8 bases aligning to TRBD2. Here the CDR3 reads CASSSRTGGDEQYF. CDR3 in DNA: TGCGCCAGCAGCTCACGCACGGGAGGGGACGAGCAGTACTTC.